The 7 T cell receptor beta chains below come from one sample, sequenced in a study of blood T cell repertoires in COVID-19. Some clones are missing from TCRdb's copy, which holds only in-frame ones; the method was immunoSEQ multiplex PCR. The sample holds 100,000 to 150,000 clones; about 74% are singletons and the top ten take 5.5% to 7.5%. The specimen sequenced was peripheral blood. Receptors were obtained from a man older than 75 with COVID-19, enrolled during active disease.

This clone has only one observation. The chain combines TRBV29-1 with TRBJ2-5, with D possibly matching TRBD2 (5 bases). The CDR3 is made up of 14 amino acids. V lost 2 bases to trimming and J lost 6 bases, with 16 bases between them. Germline values: CDR1 SQVTM, CDR2 ANQGSEA. CDR3 protein: CSVELGVGVKTQYF. Here the CDR3 DNA reads TGCAGCGTTGAACTCGGGGTTGGCGTAAAGACCCAGTACTTC.

V gene TRBV30 combines with J gene TRBJ2-1; 10 positions agree with TRBD1. Germline values: CDR1 GTSNPN, CDR2 SVGIG (reference sequence). With V trimmed by 8 bases and J by 7 bases, 8 bases remained unmatched. This CDR3 contains 13 residues. The chain's CDR3 is CALRQGARNEQFF. CDR3 bases: TGTGCCCTCCGACAGGGGGCGCGTAATGAGCAGTTCTTC.

V is TRBV19 and J is TRBJ1-3, with D possibly TRBD1 on 6 matching bases. The V end was cut by 6 bases, the J end by 0 bases, with 9 bases between. CDR1 and CDR2 (germline): LNHDA, SQIVND (reference sequence). The CDR3 extends over 14 amino acids. CDR3 nucleotides: TGTGCCAGTAGCCAGGGGCACTCTGGAAACACCATATATTTT. Its translation: CASSQGHSGNTIYF.

This clone was recorded only once. This chain uses TRBV7-9 with TRBJ1-2, with 7 bases that match TRBD1. With V trimmed by 3 bases and J by 3 bases, 4 bases remained unmatched. This CDR3 has 14 amino acids. Germline values: CDR1 SEHNR, CDR2 FQNEAQ (reference sequence). The CDR3 loop is CASSFGDSHYGYTF. In DNA form, the CDR3 reads TGTGCCAGCAGCTTTGGGGACAGCCACTATGGCTACACCTTC.

In this sample, this clone turned up a few times. V usage is TRBV6-5 and J usage is TRBJ2-3; 10 nucleotides line up with TRBD1. The CDR3 totals 15 residues. Germline lookup yields CDR1 MNHEY and CDR2 SVGAGI. V was pared by 5 bases and J by 3 bases, with 5 bases of the junction left unmatched. Here the CDR3 reads CASSQQGQGTDTQYF. The CDR3 coding sequence is TGTGCCAGCAGTCAACAGGGACAGGGGACAGATACGCAGTATTTT.

The rearrangement joins TRBV2 to TRBJ2-1; the match to TRBD2 covers 7 bases. The CDR3 sequence is 17 residues long. Germline loops: CDR1 SNHLY, CDR2 FYNNEI. The V gene end was trimmed by 5 bases and the J gene end by 4 bases; junction bases not matched to a gene: 14. CDR3 in amino acids: CASSSSPGSGLYNEQFF. The CDR3 coding sequence is TGTGCCAGCAGTTCCTCCCCGGGTAGCGGGTTATACAATGAGCAGTTCTTC.

This clone came up a few times. The chain employs TRBV28 and TRBJ2-1, with 7 bases aligning to TRBD1. The CDR3 extends over 18 amino acids. Germline-derived CDR1 and CDR2 are MDHEN and SYDVKM. The ends lost 10 bases at V and 4 bases at J; junction bases unmatched: 22. The CDR3 here is CATLPRHTGQINYNEQFF. The CDR3, as DNA: TGTGCCACCCTCCCTAGGCATACGGGACAGATAAATTACAATGAGCAGTTCTTC.